This T cell receptor beta chain was sequenced in a study of cytomegalovirus exposure and HLA in healthy donors. Study information: Early release data held approximately 81 million unique TCRs from HLA-typed donors.

Germline V lookup: CDR1 SGHTA, CDR2 FQGTGA. Trimming cost V 1 base and J 9 bases, with 15 bases left between them. The CDR3 consists of 14 residues. General study results and limits: Relative to equally common others, HLA-associated TCR beta chains showed greater clonal expansion in a later analysis. For most TCR beta V segments, an earlier analysis put the productive rate at about 90% or about 30% of the time. It was reported that the classifier diagnosed cytomegalovirus status with high specificity and sensitivity in both the original and validation cohorts.

As for this clone: Its antigen is unknown.

The PCR ran on 60 Vbeta and 13 Jbeta primers. Assay: immunoSEQ multiplex PCR; the TCRdb copy retains only in-frame clones and omits some. The table lists 120,000 or so clones, roughly 80% of them singletons. The V and J genes are TRBV7-3 and TRBJ1-1; D gene unclear. This sequence was found in a man aged 18-30 years in good health and CMV-seropositive. Sequencing was carried out using PBMCs. The CDR3 sequence: CASSLMPVGGKAFF. As DNA, the CDR3 is TGTGCCAGCAGCTTAATGCCGGTCGGAGGTAAAGCTTTCTTT.